The 19 T cell receptor beta chains below were found in one sample sequenced in a study of T cells in Graves' hyperthyroidism and ophthalmopathy. TCR beta CDR3 region amplification was performed from RNA transcripts. When the TCR CDR3 underwent first-round RT-PCR, the HTBI primer set was used. Each CDR3 protein gets one entry after TCRdb re-called the multiplex PCR reads with MiXCR. The sample has fewer than 500,000 distinct CDR3 sequences; roughly 15% are singletons. The sample taken for sequencing was blood. The receptors originated from a woman in her twenties or thirties with Graves' ophthalmopathy.

This clonotype was observed at least ten times. This chain links TRBV27 with TRBJ2-5; D unclear. Trimming took 5 bases from V and 5 from J, leaving 12 bases between them. The CDR3 is made up of 13 amino acids. In germline, CDR1 is MNHEY, CDR2 SMNVEV (reference sequence). Written as DNA, the CDR3 is TGTGCCAGCAGTCTATGGTCCGGGGAGACCCAGTACTTC. Residues: CASSLWSGETQYF.

The V and J genes are TRBV6-1 and TRBJ2-7; 9 bases align to TRBD2. The CDR3 is 17 amino acids. Germline lookup yields CDR1 MNHNS and CDR2 SASEGT. V lost 2 bases to trimming and J lost 4 bases; unmatched junction nucleotides: 12. This CDR3 reads CASSELGRGGGQYEQYF. CDR3 DNA: TGTGCCAGCAGTGAATTAGGGCGGGGGGGCGGGCAATACGAGCAGTACTTC.

This clonotype was seen repeatedly, ten times or more. This chain links TRBV12-3 or TRBV12-4 with TRBJ2-5, with D possibly being TRBD2 (5 bases). With 6 bases removed from V and 5 bases from J, the gap between germline ends came to 16 bases. This CDR3 is built from 14 residues. CDR3 protein: CASRPEGMWETQYF. CDR3 DNA: TGTGCCAGCAGACCAGAGGGTATGTGGGAGACCCAGTACTTC.

This clonotype was counted many times. This chain connects TRBV2 to TRBJ2-7; 9 nucleotides line up with TRBD1. Germline values: CDR1 SNHLY, CDR2 FYNNEI. Germline trimming cut 2 bases from V and 3 bases from J; bases unmatched to any gene: 17. CDR3 length equals 19 residues. The CDR3: CASSERPGTGKRTGYEQYF. For the CDR3, the DNA is TGTGCCAGCAGTGAACGGCCCGGGACAGGGAAGAGGACTGGCTACGAGCAGTACTTC.

The genes are TRBV10-3 and TRBJ1-2, with 7 bases matching TRBD1. The germline V gene encodes CDR1 ENHRY and CDR2 SYGVKD. V was clipped by 3 bases and J by 0 bases; unmatched bases: 7. The CDR3 runs 16 residues. CDR3 nucleotide sequence: TGTGCCATCAGTGAAGGGACAGCTACTTCTAACTATGGCTACACCTTC. Translated, it gives CAISEGTATSNYGYTF.

The sample holds a few counts of this clonotype. V gene TRBV10-3 combines with J gene TRBJ1-5; D unclear. V was clipped by 3 bases and J by 1 base, with 4 bases between them. This CDR3 has 13 residues. Germline V CDR1 and CDR2: ENHRY, SYGVKD. CDR3 residues: CAISDASNQPQHF. CDR3 bases: TGTGCCATCAGTGACGCGAGCAATCAGCCCCAGCATTTT.

This clonotype was detected ten times or more. V is TRBV2 and J is TRBJ2-1; D is possibly TRBD2 (5 bases). Trimming left V 1 base short and J 10 bases short, with 17 bases between. CDR3 length: 15 residues. Germline V gene data show CDR1 as SNHLY and CDR2 as FYNNEI. The CDR3 loop reads CASSEGTPGPPEQFF. The CDR3 coding sequence is TGTGCCAGCAGTGAAGGGACTCCGGGTCCTCCCGAGCAGTTCTTC.

This clonotype has ten or more counts. V and J are TRBV6-5 and TRBJ2-7, with D perhaps matching TRBD1 or TRBD2 (5 bases each). The germline V gene has CDR1 MNHEY and CDR2 SVGAGI. Trimming shortened V by 4 bases and J by 3 bases, and 19 bases separated the two germline ends. CDR3 length: 16 amino acids. The CDR3 sequence: CASSSTGRVDLYEQYF. Written as DNA, the CDR3 is TGTGCCAGCAGTTCGACGGGACGGGTAGACCTCTACGAGCAGTACTTC.

V is TRBV4-1 and J is TRBJ2-7; 9 bases match TRBD1. CDR1 MGHRA and CDR2 YSYEKL come from the germline V gene. V was pared by 0 bases and J by 7 bases, with 7 bases of the junction left unmatched. This CDR3 spans 15 amino acids. The chain's CDR3 is CASSQEIGQGWEQYF. The DNA for the CDR3 is TGCGCCAGCAGCCAAGAAATAGGACAGGGGTGGGAGCAGTACTTC.

This rearrangement joins TRBV7-2 to TRBJ2-1, with TRBD2 matching over 15 bases. The CDR3 is made up of 17 amino acids. V lost 1 base, J lost 8 bases, and 6 bases stayed unmatched. Germline values: CDR1 SGHTA, CDR2 FQGNSA. The CDR3 sequence is CASSLVVGLAGGDEQFF. In nucleotides, the CDR3 is TGTGCCAGCAGCTTAGTGGTTGGACTAGCGGGGGGGGATGAGCAGTTCTTC.

There are a few counts of this clonotype. CDR3 in DNA: TGCAGCGTAACCACAGGGTATGAAAAACTGTTTTTT. It yields the protein CSVTTGYEKLFF. The chain employs TRBV29-1 and TRBJ1-4; weak D call: TRBD1 (6 bases). Germline CDR1 reads SQVTM; CDR2 reads ANQGSEA. The CDR3 covers 12 residues. V was cut by 6 bases and J by 6 bases, with 11 bases left in between. Complete variable domain (other parts from reference TRBV29-1 and TRBJ1-4): SAVISQKPSRDICQRGTSLTIQCQVDSQVTMMFWYRQQPGQSLTLIATANQGSEATYESGFVIDKFPISRPNLTFSTLTVSNMSPEDSSIYLCSVTTGYEKLFFGSGTQLSVL.

The rearrangement joins TRBV7-8 to TRBJ1-5; unclear D gene. Trimming removed 6 bases from V and 6 bases from J, with 15 bases in between. The CDR3 loop spans 14 amino acids. Per the germline V gene, CDR1 is SGHVS and CDR2 is FQNEAQ. The CDR3 DNA reads as TGTGCCAGCAGTCCCCCTGAGGATCTTCAGCCCCAGCATTTT. Its translation is CASSPPEDLQPQHF.

This clonotype has at least ten counts. The chain carries TRBV7-9 and TRBJ2-1; 14 nucleotides line up with TRBD2. Per germline, CDR1 SEHNR and CDR2 FQNEAQ (reference sequence). This CDR3 is 14 amino acids long. Trimming cost V 7 bases and J 8 bases; bases outside gene matches: 4. CDR3 in DNA: TGTGCCAGCAACGGACTAGCGGGGGGTTATGAGCAGTTCTTC. Amino acid sequence: CASNGLAGGYEQFF.

This clonotype was counted ten times or more. V is TRBV7-3 and J is TRBJ2-2, with 7 bases that match TRBD1. CDR3 length equals 15 residues. The V segment lost 0 bases and the J segment 5 bases; nucleotides outside the gene matches: 3. Germline V lookup: CDR1 SGHTA, CDR2 FQGTGA. CDR3 loop: CASSLTGGETGELFF. The CDR3 DNA reads TGTGCCAGCAGCTTAACAGGGGGCGAAACCGGGGAGCTGTTTTTT.

This clonotype was recorded at least ten times. The chain links TRBV11-2 to TRBJ1-1; tentatively, D is TRBD1 (6 bases). Trimming pared 3 bases from V and 0 bases from J, leaving 11 bases between. Germline CDR1 and CDR2: SGHAT and FQNNGV. The CDR3 extends over 15 amino acids. The chain's CDR3 is CASSFQDSLNTEAFF. As DNA, the CDR3 is TGTGCCAGCAGCTTTCAGGACAGTCTGAACACTGAAGCTTTCTTT.

This clonotype appeared many times. The V and J genes are TRBV10-3 and TRBJ2-2; D is possibly TRBD1 (5 bases). CDR1 ENHRY and CDR2 SYGVKD come from the germline V gene. The CDR3 consists of 14 residues. V was pared by 8 bases and J by 0 bases, with 10 bases between. The CDR3 sequence: CAIWGPANTGELFF. CDR3 nucleotides: TGTGCCATCTGGGGCCCCGCGAACACCGGGGAGCTGTTTTTT.

The chain recombines TRBV14 with TRBJ1-2, with TRBD1 as a possible D gene (5 bases). The CDR3 loop spans 17 amino acids. The germline V gene has CDR1 SGHDN and CDR2 FVKESK. Trimming left V 0 bases short and J 7 bases short, with 21 bases between. The CDR3 DNA is TGTGCCAGCAGCCAAGATCGTTCAGGGCATATGATTCGTGGCTACACCTTC. Amino acid sequence: CASSQDRSGHMIRGYTF.

This clonotype was recorded at least ten times. This sequence joins TRBV3-1 and TRBJ1-2; possibly TRBD1 for D (6 bases). V was trimmed by 1 base and J by 4 bases, leaving 13 bases between them. CDR3 size: 15 residues. Germline CDR1 is LGHDT and CDR2 is YNNKEL (reference sequence). CDR3 region: CASSQGFEGGYGYTF. The CDR3 DNA sequence: TGTGCCAGCAGCCAAGGATTTGAGGGGGGCTATGGCTACACCTTC.

Ten or more counts support this clonotype. The chain joins TRBV5-6 to TRBJ2-1; D is possibly TRBD1 (5 bases). V shed 0 bases and J shed 9 bases, with 10 bases lying between them. Germline lookup yields CDR1 SGHDT and CDR2 YYEEEE. The CDR3 is 13 residues long. For the CDR3, the DNA is TGTGCCAGCAGCTTGGTGACAGTATTTGAGCAGTTCTTC. Amino acid sequence: CASSLVTVFEQFF.